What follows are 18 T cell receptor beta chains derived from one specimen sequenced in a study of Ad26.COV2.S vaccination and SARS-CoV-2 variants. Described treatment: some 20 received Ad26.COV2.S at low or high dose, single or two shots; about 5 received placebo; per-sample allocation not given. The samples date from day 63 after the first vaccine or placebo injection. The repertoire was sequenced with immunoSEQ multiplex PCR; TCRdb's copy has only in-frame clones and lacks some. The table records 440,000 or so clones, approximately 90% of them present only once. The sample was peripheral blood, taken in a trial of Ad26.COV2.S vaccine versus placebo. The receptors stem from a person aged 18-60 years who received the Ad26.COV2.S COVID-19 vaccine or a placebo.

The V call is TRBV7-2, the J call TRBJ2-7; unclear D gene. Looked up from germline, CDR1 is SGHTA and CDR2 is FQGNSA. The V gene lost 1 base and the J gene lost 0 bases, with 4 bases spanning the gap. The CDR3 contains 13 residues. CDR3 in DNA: TGTGCCAGCAGCTTAGAACGCTCCTACGAGCAGTACTTC. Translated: CASSLERSYEQYF.

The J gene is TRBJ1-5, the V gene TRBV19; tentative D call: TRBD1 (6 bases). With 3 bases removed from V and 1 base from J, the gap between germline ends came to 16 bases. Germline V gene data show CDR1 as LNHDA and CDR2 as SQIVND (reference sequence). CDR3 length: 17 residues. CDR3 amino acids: CASSIVGGKLSNQPQHF. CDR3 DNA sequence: TGTGCCAGTAGTATCGTAGGGGGGAAATTAAGCAATCAGCCCCAGCATTTT.

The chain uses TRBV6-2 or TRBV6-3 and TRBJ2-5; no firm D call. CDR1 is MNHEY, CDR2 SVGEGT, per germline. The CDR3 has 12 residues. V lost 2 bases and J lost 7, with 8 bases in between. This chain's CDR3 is CASSYGVATQYF. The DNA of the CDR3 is TGTGCCAGCAGTTACGGCGTGGCGACCCAGTACTTC.

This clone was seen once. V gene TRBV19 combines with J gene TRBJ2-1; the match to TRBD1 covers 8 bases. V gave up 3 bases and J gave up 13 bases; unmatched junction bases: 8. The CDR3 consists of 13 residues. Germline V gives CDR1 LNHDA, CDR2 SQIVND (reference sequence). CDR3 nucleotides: TGTGCCAGTAGTATGGTCCAGGGGGCGGACCAGTTCTTC. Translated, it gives CASSMVQGADQFF.

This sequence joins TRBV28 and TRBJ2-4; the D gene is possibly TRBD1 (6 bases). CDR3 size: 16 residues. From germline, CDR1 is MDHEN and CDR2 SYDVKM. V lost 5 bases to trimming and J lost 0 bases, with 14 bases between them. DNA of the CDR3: TGTGCCAGCAGTGCGACAGGATCCCTAGCCAAAAACATTCAGTACTTC. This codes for CASSATGSLAKNIQYF.

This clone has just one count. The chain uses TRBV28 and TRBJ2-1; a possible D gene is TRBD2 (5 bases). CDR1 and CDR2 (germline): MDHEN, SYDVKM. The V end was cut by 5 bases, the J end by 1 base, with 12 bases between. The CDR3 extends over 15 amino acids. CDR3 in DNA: TGTGCCAGCAGTCCCGGACTGGGGTCCTACAATGAGCAGTTCTTC. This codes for CASSPGLGSYNEQFF. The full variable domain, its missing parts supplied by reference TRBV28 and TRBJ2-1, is DVKVTQSSRYLVKRTGEKVFLECVQDMDHENMFWYRQDPGLGLRLIYFSYDVKMKEKGDIPEGYSVSREKKERFSLILESASTNQTSMYLCASSPGLGSYNEQFFGPGTRLTVL.

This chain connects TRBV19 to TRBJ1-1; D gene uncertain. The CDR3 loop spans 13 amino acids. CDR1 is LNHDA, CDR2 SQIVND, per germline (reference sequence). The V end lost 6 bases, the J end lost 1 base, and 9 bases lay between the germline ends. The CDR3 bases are TGTGCCAGTAGGGCTAAACGGAACACTGAAGCTTTCTTT. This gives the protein CASRAKRNTEAFF.

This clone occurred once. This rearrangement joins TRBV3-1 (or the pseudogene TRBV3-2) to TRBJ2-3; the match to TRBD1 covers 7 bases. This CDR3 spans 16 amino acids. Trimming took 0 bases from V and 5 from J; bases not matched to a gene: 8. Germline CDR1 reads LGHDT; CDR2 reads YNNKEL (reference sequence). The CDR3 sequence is CASSQELNRGGDTQYF. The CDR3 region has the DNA TGTGCCAGCAGCCAAGAGCTGAACAGGGGTGGAGATACGCAGTATTTT.

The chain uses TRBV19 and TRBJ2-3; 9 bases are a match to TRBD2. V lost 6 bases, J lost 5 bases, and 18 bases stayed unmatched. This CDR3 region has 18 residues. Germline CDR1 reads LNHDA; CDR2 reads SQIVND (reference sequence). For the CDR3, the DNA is TGTGCCAGTAGCCCCGGGGCCGTGACTAGCGGCTTGGTAGATACGCAGTATTTT. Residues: CASSPGAVTSGLVDTQYF.

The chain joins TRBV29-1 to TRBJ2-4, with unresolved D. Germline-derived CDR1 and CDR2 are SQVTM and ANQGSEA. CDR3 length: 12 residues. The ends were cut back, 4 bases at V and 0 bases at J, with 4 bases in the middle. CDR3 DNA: TGCAGCGTTGTGACAGCCAAAAACATTCAGTACTTC. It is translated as CSVVTAKNIQYF.

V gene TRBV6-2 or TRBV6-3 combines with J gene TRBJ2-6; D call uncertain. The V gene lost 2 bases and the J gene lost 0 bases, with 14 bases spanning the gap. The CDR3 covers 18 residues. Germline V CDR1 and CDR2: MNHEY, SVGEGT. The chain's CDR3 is CASSYRVLHFSGANVLTF. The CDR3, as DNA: TGTGCCAGCAGTTACAGGGTGCTACACTTCTCTGGGGCCAACGTCCTGACTTTC.

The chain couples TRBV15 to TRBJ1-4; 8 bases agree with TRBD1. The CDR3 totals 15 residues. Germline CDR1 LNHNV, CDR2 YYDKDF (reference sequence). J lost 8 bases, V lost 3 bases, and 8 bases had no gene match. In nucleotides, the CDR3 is TGTGCCACCAGCAGCTGGACAGGGATACGGGAAAAACTGTTTTTT. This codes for CATSSWTGIREKLFF.

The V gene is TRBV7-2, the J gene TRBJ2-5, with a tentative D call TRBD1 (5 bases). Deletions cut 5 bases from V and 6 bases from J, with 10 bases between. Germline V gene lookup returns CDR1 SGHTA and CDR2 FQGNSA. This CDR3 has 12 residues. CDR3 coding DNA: TGTGCCAGCAGCCGGACGGACAAGACCCAGTACTTC. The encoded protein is CASSRTDKTQYF.

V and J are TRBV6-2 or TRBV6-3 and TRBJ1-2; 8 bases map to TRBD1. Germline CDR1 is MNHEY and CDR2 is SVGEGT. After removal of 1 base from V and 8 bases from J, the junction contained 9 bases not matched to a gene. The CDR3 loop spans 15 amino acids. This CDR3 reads CASSYYGRGQVGYTF. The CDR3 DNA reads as TGTGCCAGCAGTTACTACGGGAGGGGACAGGTCGGCTACACCTTC.

CDR3 nucleotide sequence: TGTGCCATCCGCCCGGGACAGGCCCCTTACGAGCAGTACTTC. As protein: CAIRPGQAPYEQYF. The chain carries TRBV28 and TRBJ2-7; 8 nucleotides agree with TRBD1. V dropped 10 bases and J dropped 4; count of bases not matched to a gene: 12. The germline V gene has CDR1 MDHEN and CDR2 SYDVKM. CDR3 size: 14 residues.

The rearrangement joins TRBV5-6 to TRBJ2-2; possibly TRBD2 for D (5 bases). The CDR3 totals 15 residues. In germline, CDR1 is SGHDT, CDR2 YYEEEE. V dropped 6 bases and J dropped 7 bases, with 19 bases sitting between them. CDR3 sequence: CASTTFRAGGGELFF. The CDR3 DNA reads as TGTGCCAGCACCACGTTTCGTGCCGGAGGCGGGGAGCTGTTTTTT.

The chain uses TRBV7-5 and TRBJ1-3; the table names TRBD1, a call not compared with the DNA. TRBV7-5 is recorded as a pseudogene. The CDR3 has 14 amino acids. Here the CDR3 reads CARTTGDSGNTIYF. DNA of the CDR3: TGTGCCAGAACGACAGGGGACAGTGGAAACACCATATATTTT.

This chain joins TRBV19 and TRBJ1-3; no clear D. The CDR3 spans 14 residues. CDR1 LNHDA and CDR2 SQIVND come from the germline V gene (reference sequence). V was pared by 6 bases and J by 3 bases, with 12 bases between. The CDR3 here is CASSGGTLGNTIYF. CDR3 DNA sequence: TGTGCCAGTAGCGGCGGAACTCTTGGAAACACCATATATTTT.